This is a list of T cell receptor beta chains from one sample in a study of post-analysis software for immune sequencing data. TCRdb recomputed calls from the PCR reads with MiXCR, one row per CDR3 protein. The table includes hundreds of thousands of distinct CDR3 sequences, approximately 50% detected once. Sequenced sample: blood. The origin of the receptors is a girl aged 10 to 17 with multiple sclerosis. Both conserved end residues are part of each CDR3. A D gene is named only where the DNA matches it firmly. Clone size, where shown, is once, few, many, or a class for clones that have expanded.

>TRBJ2-3|.|TRBV21-1|few|14
CASKPGGHTDTQYF
TGTGCCAGCAAACCAGGGGGCCACACAGATACGCAGTATTTT
>TRBJ2-5|TRBD1|TRBV6-5|few|14
CASSYRRGLETQYF
TGTGCCAGCAGTTATCGCAGGGGGTTGGAGACCCAGTACTTC
>TRBJ2-3|TRBD2|TRBV12-3/TRBV12-4|.|15
CASRGGLGNTDTQYF
TGTGCCAGCAGGGGGGGACTAGGGAACACAGATACGCAGTATTTT
>TRBJ2-1|.|TRBV13|.|14
CASSRKISYNEQFF
TGTGCCAGCAGTAGGAAGATCTCCTACAATGAGCAGTTCTTC
>TRBJ2-6|.|TRBV27|.|21
CASSPGDTFSVAFSGANVLTF
TGTGCCAGCAGCCCCGGGGACACCTTTTCTGTGGCCTTTTCTGGGGCCAACGTCCTGACTTTC
>TRBJ1-2|TRBD1|TRBV27|few|14
CASSRQGQTYGYTF
TGTGCCAGCAGCAGACAGGGACAGACATATGGCTACACCTTC
>TRBJ1-5|.|TRBV12-3/TRBV12-4|.|14
CASSLQGSNQPPHF
TGTGCCAGCAGTTTACAGGGAAGCAATCAGCCCCCGCATTTT
>TRBJ2-7|TRBD1|TRBV10-3|.|15
CAISEVRDRGSEQYF
TGTGCCATCAGTGAGGTTAGGGACAGGGGATCGGAGCAGTACTTC
>TRBJ2-4|.|TRBV10-3|few|14
CAIRQEGNKNIQYF
TGTGCCATCAGGCAGGAGGGGAACAAAAACATTCAGTACTTC
>TRBJ2-7|TRBD2|TRBV5-1|.|15
CASSVGLAEAGEQYF
TGCGCCAGCAGCGTGGGACTAGCGGAGGCCGGCGAGCAGTACTTC
>TRBJ2-7|TRBD2|TRBV12-3/TRBV12-4|few|17
CASSLGGGLEASYEQYF
TGTGCCAGCAGTTTAGGGGGGGGTCTAGAGGCGTCCTACGAGCAGTACTTC
>TRBJ1-2|TRBD1|TRBV7-8|.|15
CASTLGGQGGYGYTF
TGTGCCAGCACTTTAGGGGGACAGGGTGGCTACGGCTACACCTTC
>TRBJ2-3|TRBD2|TRBV5-5|many|18
CASSQKGSGGLSTDTQYF
TGTGCCAGCAGCCAGAAGGGGAGCGGGGGCCTCAGCACAGATACGCAGTATTTT
>TRBJ2-7|.|TRBV10-3|.|15
CAISVGPGASYEQYF
TGTGCCATCAGTGTGGGCCCTGGGGCCTCCTACGAGCAGTACTTC
>TRBJ2-4|.|TRBV7-3|.|16
CASSPSVGSLRDIQYF
TGTGCCAGCAGCCCCTCGGTGGGTAGTCTCAGGGACATTCAGTACTTC
>TRBJ2-5|TRBD2|TRBV2|.|15
CASSEKRDYQETQYF
TGTGCCAGCAGTGAAAAGCGGGACTACCAAGAGACCCAGTACTTC
>TRBJ1-5|TRBD1|TRBV2|.|15
CASSKRQGLSQPQHF
TGTGCCAGCAGCAAAAGACAGGGTCTAAGTCAGCCCCAGCATTTT
>TRBJ2-7|TRBD1|TRBV29-1|few|13
CSVTGTGTGEQYF
TGCAGCGTAACTGGGACAGGGACAGGCGAGCAGTACTTC
>TRBJ2-7|.|TRBV5-1|.|15
CASSTGPVGPYEQYF
TGCGCCAGCAGCACGGGACCCGTCGGCCCCTACGAGCAGTACTTC
>TRBJ2-5|TRBD2|TRBV4-1|few|16
CASSQDIGGGQETQYF
TGCGCCAGCAGCCAAGATATCGGGGGGGGCCAAGAGACCCAGTACTTC
>TRBJ2-7|.|TRBV2|.|15
CASSWTTGFLGEQYF
TGTGCCAGCAGCTGGACCACAGGGTTTCTCGGCGAGCAGTACTTC
>TRBJ2-3|.|TRBV25-1|.|12
CASSVGGNTQYF
TGTGCCAGCAGTGTGGGAGGCAATACGCAGTATTTT
>TRBJ2-3|.|TRBV5-1|.|15
CASSVSRASTDTQYF
TGCGCCAGCAGTGTCTCTAGAGCTAGCACAGATACGCAGTATTTT
>TRBJ1-1|.|TRBV29-1|.|11
CSVERPAEAFF
TGCAGCGTTGAAAGACCAGCTGAAGCTTTCTTT
>TRBJ2-7|.|TRBV27|few|13
CASSLDRYYEQYF
TGTGCCAGCAGTTTGGACCGTTACTACGAGCAGTACTTC
>TRBJ1-2|TRBD1|TRBV12-3/TRBV12-4|.|11
CASRQGAGYTF
TGTGCCAGCAGGCAGGGGGCCGGCTACACCTTC
>TRBJ2-7|TRBD1|TRBV10-3|few|13
CAISGTGGYEQYF
TGTGCCATCAGTGGGACAGGGGGCTACGAGCAGTACTTC
>TRBJ2-1|TRBD1|TRBV5-5|.|19
CASSFGLHAGTGSYNEQFF
TGTGCCAGCAGCTTTGGTCTACATGCCGGGACAGGGTCCTACAATGAGCAGTTCTTC
>TRBJ1-5|.|TRBV20-1|.|15
CSARDGRGGNQPQHF
TGCAGTGCTAGAGATGGGCGGGGGGGGAATCAGCCCCAGCATTTT
>TRBJ1-1|.|TRBV5-1|.|15
CASSLGNRPNTEAFF
TGCGCCAGCAGCTTGGGTAACAGACCGAACACTGAAGCTTTCTTT
>TRBJ1-2|.|TRBV11-2|.|17
CASSLPSQDLPNYGYTF
TGTGCCAGCAGCTTACCCTCCCAGGACCTACCTAACTATGGCTACACCTTC
>TRBJ2-7|TRBD2|TRBV7-6|once|15
CASSSTGGGNREQYF
TGTGCCAGCAGTTCTACCGGCGGGGGGAATCGGGAGCAGTACTTC
>TRBJ2-6|.|TRBV27|once|13
CASSSVGANVLTF
TGTGCCAGCAGTTCGGTTGGGGCCAACGTCCTGACTTTC
>TRBJ2-5|TRBD1|TRBV7-2|few|15
CASSLVWTGTETQYF
TGTGCCAGCAGCTTAGTTTGGACAGGGACAGAGACCCAGTACTTC
>TRBJ2-1|TRBD2|TRBV7-8|.|18
CASSYNGGGRAAYNEQFF
TGTGCCAGCAGCTATAACGGGGGCGGGAGGGCCGCCTACAATGAGCAGTTCTTC
>TRBJ2-1|TRBD2|TRBV20-1|few|16
CSARGLGTSIVHEQFF
TGCAGTGCTAGAGGTCTAGGGACTAGCATTGTCCATGAGCAGTTCTTC
>TRBJ1-4|.|TRBV20-1|.|15
CSARARPPLSEKLFF
TGCAGTGCTAGAGCCAGGCCCCCTTTAAGTGAAAAACTGTTTTTT
>TRBJ1-2|TRBD1|TRBV6-5|.|15
CASRAPGQGARGYTF
TGTGCCAGCAGGGCTCCGGGACAGGGGGCGCGGGGCTACACCTTC